This T cell receptor beta chain emerged from a study of cytomegalovirus exposure and HLA in healthy donors. Study-level results: In a later analysis, DRB1 alleles had the most associated TCRs; HLA-C alleles the fewest. Indistinguishability led to the exclusion of some V segments, TRBV6-2 and TRBV6-3 included. An analysis that was carried out later associated fewer than 20,000 TCR beta sequences with HLA alleles at 0.05 false discovery rate.

PCR amplification relied on 60 Vbeta primers (plus 13 Jbeta primers). Repertoires were generated with immunoSEQ multiplex PCR, while TCRdb's copy carries only in-frame clones and drops some. The sample yields 100,000 to 150,000 clones, around 85% seen once. Germline trimming cut 0 bases from V and 7 bases from J; bases unmatched to any gene: 5. Per germline, CDR1 SGHRS and CDR2 YFSETQ. The CDR3 contains 16 residues. A few counts support this clone. The antigen remains undetermined. This sequence originates from a man aged 18-30 years in good health and CMV-seropositive. V usage is TRBV5-1 and J usage is TRBJ2-1; 12 bases are a match to TRBD2. Sequenced: PBMCs. The CDR3 region is CASSLASGGAFNEQFF. In DNA, the CDR3 is TGCGCCAGCAGCTTGGCTAGCGGGGGGGCATTTAATGAGCAGTTCTTC.